This is a list of T cell receptor beta chains from one sample in a study of T cell changes during pregnancy in multiple sclerosis. Repertoires were generated with immunoSEQ multiplex PCR, while TCRdb's copy carries only in-frame clones and drops some. This sample has 55,000 to 65,000 clones, with around 93% found just once. Material: peripheral blood, obtained after pregnancy. These receptors originate from a female donor with multiple sclerosis, enrolled in a pregnancy study. The CDR3 runs from the conserved cysteine through the conserved F or W. Each record gives: V gene, CDR3 length, CDR3 protein.

TRBV7-2 | 19 | CASSPQLGSGGLSYNEQFF
TRBV7-9 | 16 | CASSYSVGLTTDTQYF
TRBV7-9 | 14 | CASSFSGFNQPQHF
TRBV5-4 | 14 | CASSAKRGQETQYF
TRBV2 | 16 | CASSGTSGRSTGELFF
TRBV19 | 13 | CASTGDRGNTIYF
TRBV28 | 14 | CASTHIGVTYEQYF
TRBV19 | 16 | CASSKGGTKFANEQFF
TRBV9 | 17 | CASSARTSGRALETQYF
TRBV5-8 | 14 | CASSLGQGPDTQYF
TRBV15 | 17 | CATSRDPEVTWGNEQFF
TRBV7-6 | 15 | CASSSETSLVETQYF
TRBV4-3 | 17 | CASSQEAGLAGGHEQYF
TRBV19 | 13 | CASSMQGTDTQYF
TRBV27 | 13 | CASSLRSNTEAFF
TRBV7-2 | 15 | CASNNAGTSDNEQFF
TRBV7-9 | 14 | CASSRTGAEETQYF
TRBV2 | 14 | CASERGRDTYEQYF
TRBV9 | 16 | CASSVSGTASGNTIYF
TRBV9 | 14 | CASSGYGSTDTQYF
TRBV20-1 | 11 | CSVAGLAGPYF
TRBV10-2 | 16 | CASSELGYSGVETQYF
TRBV28 | 16 | CASSLLRTSGYGEQFF
TRBV9 | 16 | CASSAQGLPGLGEQFF
TRBV4-1 | 15 | CASSQLGGIAYEQYF
TRBV6-1 | 15 | CASSKPGQGNQPQHF
TRBV5-4 | 15 | CASSLGQGIGYGYTF
TRBV25-1 | 16 | CASSVTSGTSTDTQYF
TRBV28 | 13 | CACNGRAKETQYF
TRBV4-1 | 14 | CASTTVGASNEQFF
TRBV7-2 | 18 | CASSPVESGWHPIYGYTF
TRBV6-5 | 15 | CASKLAGGSQYEQYF
TRBV7-2 | 15 | CASSAGDSLNQPQHF
TRBV29-1 | 15 | CSVLGDRGSSYEQYF
TRBV5-4 | 14 | CASSLAGTFYEQYF
TRBV29-1 | 17 | CSVEWGTSGNPYNEQFF
TRBV7-2 | 16 | CASSAQNPGHNQPQHF
TRBV5-4 | 13 | CASSSEQGTEAFF
TRBV6-1 | 12 | CASSKLAGEKFF
TRBV5-1 | 15 | CASSPSRTSPDEQFF
TRBV2 | 17 | CASSEARKVAGANVLTF
TRBV28 | 14 | CASSLWPGDNEQFF
TRBV7-8 | 13 | CASSFADVTEAFF
TRBV7-3 | 16 | CASSLRGDLSTYGYTF
TRBV7-6 | 16 | CASSPRERAGGNTIYF
TRBV6-5 | 16 | CASSYWRGRGYNEQFF
TRBV7-8 | 17 | CASTDPGAGSSGNTIYF
TRBV6-5 | 16 | CASSYSRLAGGNEQFF
TRBV9 | 16 | CASSTPRSGGYNEQFF